This entry lists 20 T cell receptor beta chains sequenced from one sample in a study of technical replicates of blood from several donors. Assay used: immunoSEQ multiplex PCR; TCRdb lists only in-frame clones, some missing. The data contain 100,000 or so clones, almost 97% of them singletons. Specimen: T cells isolated from PBMCs. Every receptor here comes from a human donor in good health.

The chain combines TRBV6-1 with TRBJ2-2; D possibly corresponds to TRBD2 (5 bases). The CDR3 length is 14 residues. Germline V gene data show CDR1 as MNHNS and CDR2 as SASEGT. The V gene lost 7 bases and the J gene lost 4 bases, with 13 bases spanning the gap. The DNA for the CDR3 is TGTGCCAGCACCCTACGGGGTCTCACCGGGGAGCTGTTTTTT. Protein: CASTLRGLTGELFF.

This chain uses TRBV4-3 with TRBJ2-1; unclear D gene. The V gene's germline CDR1 is LGHNA and CDR2 YSLEER. CDR3 size: 14 residues. V lost 2 bases, J lost 8 bases, and 13 bases lay in between. Written as DNA, the CDR3 is TGCGCCAGCAGCCAACTGCATCTAGTCGATGAGCAGTTCTTC. Encoded protein: CASSQLHLVDEQFF.

V gene TRBV10-3 combines with J gene TRBJ2-1, with 8 bases lining up with TRBD2. This CDR3 contains 12 residues. The germline CDR1 and CDR2 sequences are ENHRY and SYGVKD. V dropped 8 bases and J dropped 6; count of bases not matched to a gene: 3. CDR3 DNA: TGTGCCATCTCCAGCGGGAGCAATGAGCAGTTCTTC. It translates to CAISSGSNEQFF.

The chain is built from TRBV6-4 and TRBJ1-5; the D is unclear. The CDR3 contains 13 residues. V lost 3 bases and J 7 bases, leaving 10 bases between the germline ends. Per the germline V gene, CDR1 is MRHNA and CDR2 is SNTAGT. The CDR3 reads CASSEGIYQPQHF. The CDR3 DNA is TGTGCCAGCAGTGAGGGCATATACCAGCCCCAGCATTTT.

This rearrangement joins TRBV2 to TRBJ2-7; 15 bases line up with TRBD2. This CDR3 has 16 amino acids. The J segment lost 2 bases and the V segment lost 6 bases, leaving 5 bases of the junction unmatched. Germline lookup yields CDR1 SNHLY and CDR2 FYNNEI. CDR3 sequence: CASSEGLAGGPYEQYF. CDR3 in DNA: TGTGCCAGCAGCGAGGGACTAGCGGGAGGACCCTACGAGCAGTACTTC.

The chain employs TRBV6-1 and TRBJ1-1; D unresolved. The germline V and J ends were trimmed by 1 base and 1 base, with 7 bases remaining between them. The CDR3 is 14 residues long. Germline V gene data show CDR1 as MNHNS and CDR2 as SASEGT. This CDR3 reads CASSEDRENTEAFF. CDR3 sequence (DNA): TGTGCCAGCAGTGAAGACCGGGAGAACACTGAAGCTTTCTTT.

The chain has TRBV29-1 and TRBJ2-3, with 10 bases aligning to TRBD1. Looked up from germline, CDR1 is SQVTM and CDR2 is ANQGSEA. This CDR3 is built from 13 residues. The V and J ends lost 6 bases and 1 base, in that order; junction bases with no gene match: 1. CDR3 sequence: CSVGTGGTDTQYF. In DNA form, the CDR3 reads TGCAGCGTCGGGACAGGGGGCACAGATACGCAGTATTTT.

This clone was observed once. J is TRBJ2-1 and V is TRBV15; D is unresolved. The CDR3 sequence is 11 residues long. Germline V lookup: CDR1 LNHNV, CDR2 YYDKDF (reference sequence). V lost 4 bases and J 4 bases, leaving 2 bases between the germline ends. The CDR3 loop reads CATSTYNEQFF. CDR3 coding DNA: TGTGCCACCAGCACATACAATGAGCAGTTCTTC.

Turning to this clone: The sample contains more than one DNA sequence encoding this CDR3. The chain uses TRBV19 and TRBJ2-5; 11 nucleotides align to TRBD1. Losses at the gene ends were 8 bases for V and 2 bases for J; bases not matched to a gene: 1. The germline V gene has CDR1 LNHDA and CDR2 SQIVND (reference sequence). The CDR3 extends over 13 amino acids. The CDR3 sequence is CASGTGGQETQYF. The CDR3 DNA follows: TGTGCCAGTGGGACAGGGGGACAAGAGACCCAGTACTTC.

V gene TRBV29-1 combines with J gene TRBJ1-2, with a weak D call TRBD1 (5 bases). Germline lookup yields CDR1 SQVTM and CDR2 ANQGSEA. V lost 8 bases and J 5 bases, leaving 15 bases between the germline ends. The length of the CDR3 is 12 residues. The CDR3 DNA sequence: TGCAGCCTCACGCGGGACTTATATGGCTACACCTTC. It yields the protein CSLTRDLYGYTF.

The V call is TRBV19, the J call TRBJ2-7; D not certain. V lost 1 base to trimming and J lost 3 bases, with 7 bases between them. The germline V gene encodes CDR1 LNHDA and CDR2 SQIVND (reference sequence). CDR3 length: 13 amino acids. The CDR3 here is CASSIGRGYEQYF. The CDR3 nucleotides read TGTGCCAGTAGTATAGGTCGAGGCTACGAGCAGTACTTC.

The chain combines TRBV27 with TRBJ1-4, with a tentative D call TRBD1 (6 bases). This CDR3 region has 14 residues. V lost 6 bases and J lost 4, with 12 bases in between. Per the germline V gene, CDR1 is MNHEY and CDR2 is SMNVEV (reference sequence). The CDR3 here is CASSRQAVNEKLFF. CDR3 sequence (DNA): TGTGCCAGCAGCAGACAGGCTGTTAATGAAAAACTGTTTTTT.

The chain employs TRBV9 and TRBJ1-4, with D perhaps TRBD1 (6 bases). V was trimmed by 0 bases and J by 7 bases, leaving 13 bases between them. CDR1 is SGDLS, CDR2 YYNGEE, per germline. The CDR3 contains 15 residues. The CDR3 nucleotides are TGTGCCAGCAGCGTAGATGGGGGCGCGGGTGAAAAACTGTTTTTT. Amino acids: CASSVDGGAGEKLFF.

The chain recombines TRBV4-1 with TRBJ2-7, with D hard to call. The CDR3 sequence is 14 residues long. V lost 0 bases to trimming and J lost 4 bases, with 10 bases between them. The germline V gene has CDR1 MGHRA and CDR2 YSYEKL. The CDR3 loop reads CASSQEYSGYEQYF. For the CDR3, the DNA is TGCGCCAGCAGCCAAGAATACTCGGGTTACGAGCAGTACTTC.

CDR3 residues: CATRLYGGADTQYF. DNA for the CDR3: TGTGCCACCAGGCTCTACGGGGGTGCAGATACGCAGTATTTT. The chain employs TRBV6-5 and TRBJ2-3; a weak D match, TRBD2 (6 bases). The CDR3 is 14 amino acids. V lost 10 bases and J lost 4, with 18 bases in between. Germline CDR1 is MNHEY and CDR2 is SVGAGI.

The chain couples TRBV7-3 to TRBJ2-2; 8 positions agree with TRBD2. With 5 bases clipped from V and 4 bases from J, the junction kept 0 bases outside the gene matches. CDR1 SGHTA and CDR2 FQGTGA come from the germline V gene. The CDR3 runs to 13 residues. CDR3 protein: CASSGTSTGELFF. In DNA form, the CDR3 reads TGTGCCAGCAGCGGGACTAGCACCGGGGAGCTGTTTTTT. Looking up the rest from reference TRBV7-3 and TRBJ2-2 gives the full variable domain: GAGVSQTPSNKVTEKGKYVELRCDPISGHTALYWYRQSLGQGPEFLIYFQGTGAADDSGLPNDRFFAVRPEGSVSTLKIQRTERGDSAVYLCASSGTSTGELFFGEGSRLTVL.

The chain is built from TRBV7-2 and TRBJ1-4; 7 bases map to TRBD1. CDR3 length: 16 amino acids. J was trimmed by 5 bases and V by 5 bases; bases with no gene match: 11. CDR1 SGHTA and CDR2 FQGNSA come from the germline V gene. For the CDR3, the DNA is TGTGCCAGCAGCCCGACCCGGACAGGCGTAAATGAAAAACTGTTTTTT. Translated: CASSPTRTGVNEKLFF.

The chain is built from TRBV6-5 and TRBJ1-2, with no clear D. CDR1 MNHEY and CDR2 SVGAGI come from the germline V gene. V was trimmed by 7 bases and J by 2 bases, leaving 11 bases between them. The CDR3 consists of 13 residues. This chain's CDR3 is CASKRTENYGYTF. CDR3 DNA sequence: TGTGCCAGCAAGCGGACGGAAAACTATGGCTACACCTTC.

The J gene is TRBJ2-7, the V gene TRBV28, with D possibly being TRBD1 (6 bases). Germline loops: CDR1 MDHEN, CDR2 SYDVKM. The CDR3 extends over 15 amino acids. The germline V and J ends were trimmed by 1 base and 0 bases, with 10 bases remaining between them. The CDR3 DNA sequence: TGTGCCAGCAGTTTATTCAGGGGAAGCTCCTACGAGCAGTACTTC. The encoded protein is CASSLFRGSSYEQYF. The full variable domain, in which reference TRBV28 and TRBJ2-7 provide the parts outside the CDR3, is DVKVTQSSRYLVKRTGEKVFLECVQDMDHENMFWYRQDPGLGLRLIYFSYDVKMKEKGDIPEGYSVSREKKERFSLILESASTNQTSMYLCASSLFRGSSYEQYFGPGTRLTVT.

This clone appeared a single time. This sequence joins TRBV6-1 and TRBJ1-1, with 7 bases matching TRBD1. Germline V gives CDR1 MNHNS, CDR2 SASEGT. The CDR3 contains 16 residues. J was trimmed by 3 bases and V by 2 bases; bases with no gene match: 9. In nucleotides, the CDR3 is TGTGCCAGCAGTGAAATTCCAGGACAGGTCCACACTGAAGCTTTCTTT. Translating it yields CASSEIPGQVHTEAFF.